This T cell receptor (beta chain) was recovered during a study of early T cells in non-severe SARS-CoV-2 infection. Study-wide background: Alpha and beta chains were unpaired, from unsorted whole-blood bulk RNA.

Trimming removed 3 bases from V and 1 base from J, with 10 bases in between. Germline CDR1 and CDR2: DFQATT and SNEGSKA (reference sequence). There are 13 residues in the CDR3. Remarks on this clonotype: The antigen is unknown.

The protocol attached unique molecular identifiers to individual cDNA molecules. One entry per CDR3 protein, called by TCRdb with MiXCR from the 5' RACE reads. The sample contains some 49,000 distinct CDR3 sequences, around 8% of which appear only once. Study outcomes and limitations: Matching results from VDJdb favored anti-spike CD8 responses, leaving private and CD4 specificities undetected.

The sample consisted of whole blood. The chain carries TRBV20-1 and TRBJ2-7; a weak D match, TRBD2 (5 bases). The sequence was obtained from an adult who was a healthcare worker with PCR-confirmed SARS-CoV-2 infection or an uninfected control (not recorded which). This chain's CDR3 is CSARRAASYEQYF. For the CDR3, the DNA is TGCAGTGCTAGGAGGGCAGCATCCTACGAGCAGTACTTC.